Below, 15 T cell receptor beta chains from the same sample are listed, as sequenced in a study of cytomegalovirus exposure and HLA in healthy donors. Amplification used 60 Vbeta primers and 13 Jbeta primers. Data came from immunoSEQ multiplex PCR; TCRdb stores just in-frame clones and leaves some out. This sample has 90,000 to 120,000 clones, with 74% found just once. Sequenced material: PBMCs. Source of these receptors: a woman aged 35 to 49 in good health and CMV-seropositive.

The rearrangement uses TRBV6-5 and TRBJ2-7; TRBD1 might be the D (6 bases). Trimming pared 0 bases from V and 2 bases from J, leaving 14 bases between. The CDR3 runs 16 residues. Germline CDR1 and CDR2: MNHEY and SVGAGI. The DNA of the CDR3 is TGTGCCAGCAGTTACTCCCCGGATCGACAGGCCTACGAGCAGTACTTC. This gives the protein CASSYSPDRQAYEQYF.

The V and J genes are TRBV7-8 and TRBJ2-2; 7 nucleotides match TRBD1. The CDR3 covers 15 residues. V shed 1 base, J shed 1 base, and the junction held 0 bases outside the gene matches. Germline V gives CDR1 SGHVS, CDR2 FQNEAQ. The DNA for the CDR3 is TGTGCCAGCAGCTTAGGGACAGGGAACACCGGGGAGCTGTTTTTT. Its protein product is CASSLGTGNTGELFF.

For this clone: At one boundary the junction diverges from the germline segment, which might be a read error. This chain joins TRBV7-7 and TRBJ2-2; 7 bases line up with TRBD1. CDR1 SSHAT and CDR2 FNYEAQ come from the germline V gene (reference sequence). This CDR3 spans 13 amino acids. CDR3 protein: CASSLGGQGELFF. CDR3 nucleotide sequence: TGTGCTAGCAGCTTAGGGGGACAGGGGGAGCTGTTTTTT.

The CDR3 nucleotides read TGCAGCGTCCTCATGGGCCAGTCTACCCGCTATGGCTACACCTTC. This encodes CSVLMGQSTRYGYTF. The V gene is TRBV29-1, the J gene TRBJ1-2; D is ambiguous. CDR1 is SQVTM and CDR2 is ANQGSEA in the germline V gene. This CDR3 has 15 residues. V lost 6 bases and J 4 bases, leaving 21 bases between the germline ends.

This clone showed up just once. This rearrangement joins TRBV30 to TRBJ1-1; D may be TRBD1 (5 bases). The V end lost 4 bases, the J end lost 5 bases, and 17 bases lay between the germline ends. The CDR3 extends over 14 amino acids. Germline CDR1 GTSNPN, CDR2 SVGIG (reference sequence). The CDR3 coding sequence is TGTGCCTGGAATAGCGGGGCAAGCTGGACTGAAGCTTTCTTT. Residues: CAWNSGASWTEAFF. Together with reference TRBV30 and TRBJ1-1, the CDR3 gives the full variable domain: SQTIHQWPATLVQPVGSPLSLECTVEGTSNPNLYWYRQAAGRGLQLLFYSVGIGQISSEVPQNLSASRPQDRQFILSSKKLLLSDSGFYLCAWNSGASWTEAFFGQGTRLTVV.

The chain joins TRBV29-1 to TRBJ2-3, with 7 bases aligning to TRBD2. Unmatched junction bases numbered 8, after V lost 6 bases and J lost 2 bases. Germline V CDR1 and CDR2: SQVTM, ANQGSEA. This CDR3 comprises 14 residues. CDR3 loop: CSVTRGELTDTQYF. For the CDR3, the DNA is TGCAGCGTGACTCGGGGGGAACTCACAGATACGCAGTATTTT.

The CDR3 DNA reads TGCGCCAGCAGCCAAGCTAGGGCGGGGTGGAACGAGCAGTACTTC. Translating gives CASSQARAGWNEQYF. The chain joins TRBV4-1 to TRBJ2-7, with D perhaps TRBD2 (6 bases). Germline V CDR1 and CDR2: MGHRA, YSYEKL. This CDR3 region has 15 residues. Trimming removed 1 base at V and 5 bases at J, with 15 bases between.

This chain joins TRBV7-9 and TRBJ1-1, with D perhaps TRBD1 (6 bases). CDR3 length equals 16 residues. The germline V gene has CDR1 SEHNR and CDR2 FQNEAQ (reference sequence). Trimming stripped 2 bases from V and 2 bases from J, with 15 bases between. The CDR3 reads CASSLPARGENTEAFF. In DNA form, the CDR3 reads TGTGCCAGCAGCTTACCGGCCAGGGGAGAAAACACTGAAGCTTTCTTT.

This clone has a handful of counts. The chain combines TRBV5-1 with TRBJ1-1; D is possibly TRBD1 (6 bases). This CDR3 has 15 amino acids. The germline V gene has CDR1 SGHRS and CDR2 YFSETQ. V lost 4 bases and J lost 3, with 16 bases in between. The CDR3 DNA follows: TGCGCCAGCAGCGGTGCAGGGGTGACGGACACTGAAGCTTTCTTT. This translates into CASSGAGVTDTEAFF. Based on the CDR3 plus reference TRBV5-1 and TRBJ1-1, the full variable domain is KAGVTQTPRYLIKTRGQQVTLSCSPISGHRSVSWYQQTPGQGLQFLFEYFSETQRNKGNFPGRFSGRQFSNSRSEMNVSTLELGDSALYLCASSGAGVTDTEAFFGQGTRLTVV.

The chain combines TRBV5-1 with TRBJ1-1; D might be TRBD1 (6 bases). The CDR3 contains 14 residues. From germline, CDR1 is SGHRS and CDR2 YFSETQ. Deletions cut 0 bases from V and 4 bases from J, with 10 bases between. In DNA, the CDR3 is TGCGCCAGCAGCTTGGAGATGGGGGCCACTGAAGCTTTCTTT. It encodes CASSLEMGATEAFF.

The rearrangement links TRBV5-6 to TRBJ1-2; D gene unclear. CDR1 is SGHDT, CDR2 YYEEEE, per germline. V was cut by 4 bases and J by 9 bases, with 10 bases left in between. The length of the CDR3 is 11 residues. CDR3 DNA: TGTGCCAGCAGCCCCCCTAGGAGCTACACCTTC. Protein sequence: CASSPPRSYTF.

The V and J genes are TRBV5-8 and TRBJ1-1, with a weak D call TRBD1 (5 bases). This CDR3 has 13 amino acids. V shed 4 bases and J shed 1 base, with 8 bases lying between them. Germline CDR1 reads SGHTS; CDR2 reads YDEGEE. As DNA, the CDR3 is TGTGCCAGCAGCCCGGGGGGGAACACTGAAGCTTTCTTT. Protein sequence: CASSPGGNTEAFF. The variable domain in full, with the rest retrieved from reference TRBV5-8 and TRBJ1-1, is EAGVTQSPTHLIKTRGQQATLRCSPISGHTSVYWYQQALGLGLQFLLWYDEGEERNRGNFPPRFSGRQFPNYSSELNVNALELEDSALYLCASSPGGNTEAFFGQGTRLTVV.

This clone appeared a single time. The chain links TRBV18 to TRBJ2-7; 9 bases agree with TRBD1. The germline V gene encodes CDR1 KGHSH and CDR2 LQKENI. This CDR3 comprises 16 residues. The trim removed 3 bases at V and 6 bases at J, leaving 12 bases unmatched. Here the CDR3 reads CASSPPIPGQGSEQYF. In DNA, the CDR3 is TGTGCCAGCTCACCGCCTATACCGGGACAGGGATCCGAGCAGTACTTC.

The rearrangement links TRBV6-1 to TRBJ2-1; 12 bases are shared with TRBD2. Trimming at V came to 4 bases and at J to 8 bases, leaving 15 bases not matched to a gene. Germline V gives CDR1 MNHNS, CDR2 SASEGT. CDR3 length: 18 amino acids. CDR3 DNA: TGTGCCAGCAGTGCTAGCGGGGGGGCCATCTTCTCATTTGATGAGCAGTTCTTC. The encoded protein is CASSASGGAIFSFDEQFF.

V is TRBV30 and J is TRBJ1-2; no reliable D call. Trimming took 8 bases from V and 0 from J, leaving 10 bases between them. Germline V gives CDR1 GTSNPN, CDR2 SVGIG (reference sequence). The CDR3 runs to 12 residues. Here the CDR3 DNA reads TGTGCCGGTACCCTAGCTAACTATGGCTACACCTTC. This encodes CAGTLANYGYTF.